Reported below is one T cell receptor beta chain. The antigen is undetermined. The data were obtained in a study of cytomegalovirus exposure and HLA in healthy donors. Study information: There were 117 million unique TCR beta sequences, drawn from approximately 190 million T cells, in an earlier analysis.

Study results and caveats: Exclusion as indistinguishable affected some V segments, including TRBV6-2 and TRBV6-3.

V dropped 3 bases and J dropped 0 bases, with 16 bases sitting between them. The CDR3 is 17 amino acids. Germline loops: CDR1 MDHEN, CDR2 SYDVKM. Both 60 Vbeta primers and 13 Jbeta primers went into the PCR. Generated by immunoSEQ multiplex PCR, the TCRdb table keeps only in-frame clones and is missing some. This repertoire shows 140,000 or so clones, over 75% found once; its top ten account for less than 2%. This rearrangement joins TRBV28 to TRBJ2-3, with D possibly TRBD1 on 5 matching bases. The sequencing sample was made of PBMCs. This TCR derives from a man in his forties in good health and CMV-seronegative. CDR3 protein: CASSFGLQGSSTDTQYF. Written as DNA, the CDR3 is TGTGCCAGCAGTTTTGGTCTCCAGGGCTCTAGCACAGATACGCAGTATTTT. Combining the CDR3 with reference TRBV28 and TRBJ2-3 gives the whole variable domain DVKVTQSSRYLVKRTGEKVFLECVQDMDHENMFWYRQDPGLGLRLIYFSYDVKMKEKGDIPEGYSVSREKKERFSLILESASTNQTSMYLCASSFGLQGSSTDTQYFGPGTRLTVL.